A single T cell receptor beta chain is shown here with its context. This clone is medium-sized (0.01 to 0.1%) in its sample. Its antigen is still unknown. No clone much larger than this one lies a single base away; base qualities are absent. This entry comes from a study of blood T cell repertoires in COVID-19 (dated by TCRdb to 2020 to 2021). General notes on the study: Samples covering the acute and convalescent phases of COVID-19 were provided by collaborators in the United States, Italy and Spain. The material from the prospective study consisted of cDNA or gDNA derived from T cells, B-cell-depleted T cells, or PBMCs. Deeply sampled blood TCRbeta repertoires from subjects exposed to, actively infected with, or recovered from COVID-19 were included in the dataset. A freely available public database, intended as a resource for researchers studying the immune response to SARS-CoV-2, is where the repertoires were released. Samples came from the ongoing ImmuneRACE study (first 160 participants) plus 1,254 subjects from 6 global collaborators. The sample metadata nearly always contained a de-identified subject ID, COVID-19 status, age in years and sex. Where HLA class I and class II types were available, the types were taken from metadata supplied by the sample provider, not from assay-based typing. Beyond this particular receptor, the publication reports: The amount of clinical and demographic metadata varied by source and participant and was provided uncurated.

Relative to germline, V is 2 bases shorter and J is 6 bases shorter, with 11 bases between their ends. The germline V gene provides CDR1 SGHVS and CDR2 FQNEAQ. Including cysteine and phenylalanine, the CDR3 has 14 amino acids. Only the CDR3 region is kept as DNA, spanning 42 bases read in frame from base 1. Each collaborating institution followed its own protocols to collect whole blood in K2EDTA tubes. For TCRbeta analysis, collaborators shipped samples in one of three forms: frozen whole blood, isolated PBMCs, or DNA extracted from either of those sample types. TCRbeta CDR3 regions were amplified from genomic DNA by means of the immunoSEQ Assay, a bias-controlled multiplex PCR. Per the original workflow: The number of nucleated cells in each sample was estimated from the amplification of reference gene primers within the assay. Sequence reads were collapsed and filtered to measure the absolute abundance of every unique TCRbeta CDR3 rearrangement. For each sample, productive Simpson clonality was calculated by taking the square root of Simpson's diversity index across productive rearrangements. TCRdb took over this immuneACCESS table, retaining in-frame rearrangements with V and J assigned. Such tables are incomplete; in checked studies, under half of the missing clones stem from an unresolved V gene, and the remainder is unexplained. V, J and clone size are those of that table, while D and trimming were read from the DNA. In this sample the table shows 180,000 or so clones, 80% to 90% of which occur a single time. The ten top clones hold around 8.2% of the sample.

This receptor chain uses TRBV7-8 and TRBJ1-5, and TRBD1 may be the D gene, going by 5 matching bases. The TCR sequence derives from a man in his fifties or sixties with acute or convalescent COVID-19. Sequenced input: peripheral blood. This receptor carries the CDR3 CASSLTSGFQPQHF. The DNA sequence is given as TGTGCCAGCAGCTTAACATCAGGGTTTCAGCCCCAGCATTTT.